One sample yielded the 27 T cell receptor beta chains listed below, sequenced in a study of T-cell memory formation after mild COVID-19. TCRdb recomputed calls from the 5' RACE reads with MiXCR, one row per CDR3 protein. The table lists 200,000 to 300,000 distinct CDR3 sequences, 15% of them singletons. The sequenced sample was PBMCs or a T cell subset sorted from them (not recorded which). Receptors were obtained from an adult woman who had mild COVID-19 (a few samples of this study predate the infection). Cell type and time point are not known.

The V and J genes are TRBV2 and TRBJ2-2; D may match TRBD1 or TRBD2 (5 bases each). The CDR3 totals 13 residues. Trimming stripped 3 bases from V and 6 bases from J, with 8 bases between. Germline V gene lookup returns CDR1 SNHLY and CDR2 FYNNEI. CDR3 protein: CASSDMGAGELFF. The CDR3 bases are TGTGCCAGCAGTGATATGGGGGCCGGGGAGCTGTTTTTT.

V and J are TRBV10-3 and TRBJ2-7; 7 bases match TRBD1. In germline, CDR1 is ENHRY, CDR2 SYGVKD. The CDR3 has 14 amino acids. Trimming cost V 10 bases and J 0 bases; bases outside gene matches: 9. In DNA form, the CDR3 reads TGTGCCACCATGGGACAGATAAGCTCCTACGAGCAGTACTTC. Its translation: CATMGQISSYEQYF.

DNA for the CDR3: TGTGCCAGCAGCTCGCGACAGGGGGACACTGAAGCTTTCTTT. It specifies CASSSRQGDTEAFF. J is TRBJ1-1 and V is TRBV7-9; 9 bases map to TRBD1. The V segment lost 4 bases and the J segment 3 bases; nucleotides outside the gene matches: 3. This CDR3 is 14 amino acids long. CDR1 is SEHNR and CDR2 is FQNEAQ in the germline V gene (reference sequence).

The rearrangement joins TRBV20-1 to TRBJ1-1; 11 bases are shared with TRBD1. CDR3 size: 14 residues. Germline CDR1 DFQATT, CDR2 SNEGSKA (reference sequence). The V and J ends lost 2 bases and 4 bases, in that order; junction bases with no gene match: 3. For the CDR3, the DNA is TGCAGTGCTAGACCTGGGACAGGGGGCACTGAAGCTTTCTTT. It yields the protein CSARPGTGGTEAFF.

As to this clonotype: Relative to the germline gene, one junction end is altered; a read error may explain this. V gene TRBV6-4 combines with J gene TRBJ2-3; no definite D call. This CDR3 comprises 16 residues. The germline V gene encodes CDR1 MRHNA and CDR2 SNTAGT. CDR3 sequence: CASSPRPVSLTDTKYF. The CDR3 bases are TGTGCCAGCAGTCCCCGGCCGGTCTCACTCACAGATACGAAGTATTTT.

This clonotype appeared a few times. This sequence joins TRBV14 and TRBJ1-2, with D uncertain. The germline gives CDR1 SGHDN, CDR2 FVKESK. Trimming stripped 4 bases from V and 11 bases from J, with 20 bases between. This CDR3 comprises 14 residues. The CDR3 reads CASSPLYGPWLYTF. The CDR3 nucleotides read TGTGCCAGCAGCCCTTTATATGGCCCCTGGCTTTACACCTTC.

This clonotype occurred many times. The chain uses TRBV7-9 and TRBJ2-7, with 10 bases fitting TRBD1. CDR1 is SEHNR, CDR2 FQNEAQ, per germline (reference sequence). CDR3 size: 14 residues. J was trimmed by 6 bases and V by 5 bases; bases with no gene match: 7. The CDR3 loop is CASSLTGGAGEQYF. The CDR3 DNA reads as TGTGCCAGCAGCCTGACAGGGGGCGCCGGCGAGCAGTACTTC.

The chain couples TRBV3-1 to TRBJ1-3; D gene unclear. Germline V gene data show CDR1 as LGHDT and CDR2 as YNNKEL (reference sequence). There are 12 residues in the CDR3. Trimming removed 2 bases at V and 7 bases at J, with 6 bases between. The CDR3 protein is CASSQLRNTIYF. CDR3 DNA: TGTGCCAGCAGCCAATTGAGGAACACCATATATTTT.

This clonotype has a count of ten or more. The rearrangement joins TRBV7-9 to TRBJ2-7; D might be TRBD1 (6 bases). CDR3 length equals 13 residues. Germline CDR1 and CDR2: SEHNR and FQNEAQ (reference sequence). V dropped 3 bases and J dropped 5 bases, with 11 bases sitting between them. The CDR3 spells CASSFSGAHEQYF. The CDR3 DNA reads TGTGCCAGCAGCTTCTCAGGGGCCCACGAGCAGTACTTC. The whole variable domain, filled in from reference TRBV7-9 and TRBJ2-7, reads DTGVSQNPRHKITKRGQNVTFRCDPISEHNRLYWYRQTLGQGPEFLTYFQNEAQLEKSRLLSDRFSAERPKGSFSTLEIQRTEQGDSAMYLCASSFSGAHEQYFGPGTRLTVT.

V gene TRBV27 combines with J gene TRBJ2-1; TRBD1 aligns across 11 bases. Germline lookup yields CDR1 MNHEY and CDR2 SMNVEV (reference sequence). This CDR3 has 14 amino acids. Trimming removed 5 bases from V and 6 bases from J; junction bases left unmatched: 3. The CDR3 DNA is TGTGCCAGCAGTCGGGACAGGGGGTTCAATGAGCAGTTCTTC. Encoded protein: CASSRDRGFNEQFF.

V and J are TRBV29-1 and TRBJ2-1; 7 bases line up with TRBD1. V was clipped by 4 bases and J by 15 bases; unmatched bases: 9. The CDR3 sequence is 11 residues long. The germline CDR1 and CDR2 sequences are SQVTM and ANQGSEA. The chain's CDR3 is CSVVTDRPGFF. CDR3 bases: TGCAGCGTTGTTACGGACAGGCCCGGGTTCTTC.

This clonotype was picked up a small number of times. This chain connects TRBV10-3 to TRBJ2-3; D not certain. This CDR3 spans 15 amino acids. Trimming cost V 6 bases and J 1 base, with 14 bases left between them. From germline, CDR1 is ENHRY and CDR2 SYGVKD. The CDR3, as DNA: TGTGCCATCAGCGACGTGGGGATGGGCACAGATACGCAGTATTTT. Encoded protein: CAISDVGMGTDTQYF.

The CDR3 region is CASSKSGHPVSEAFF. Written as DNA, the CDR3 is TGTGCCAGCAGCAAATCGGGACACCCAGTATCTGAAGCTTTCTTT. The chain has TRBV21-1 and TRBJ1-1; no DNA check was done on the table's D call, TRBD1. TRBV21-1 is noted as a pseudogene. The CDR3 runs 15 residues.

A few counts support this clonotype. The chain links TRBV7-7 to TRBJ2-3; 7 nucleotides match TRBD1. J was trimmed by 3 bases and V by 1 base; bases with no gene match: 7. CDR1 SSHAT and CDR2 FNYEAQ come from the germline V gene (reference sequence). This CDR3 spans 16 amino acids. CDR3 nucleotide sequence: TGTGCCAGCAGCTTAGTCTCAGGGGGTAGAACAGATACGCAGTATTTT. It is translated as CASSLVSGGRTDTQYF.

This clonotype was recorded at least ten times. CDR3 sequence (DNA): TGTGCCAGCAGTTTAAGGGACAGGGGTTCCTACGAGCAGTACTTC. Protein sequence: CASSLRDRGSYEQYF. The chain links TRBV12-3 or TRBV12-4 to TRBJ2-7; 10 nucleotides match TRBD1. The CDR3 covers 15 residues. Trimming cost V 2 bases and J 1 base; bases outside gene matches: 2.

This clonotype has a handful of counts. The chain employs TRBV5-1 and TRBJ2-1, with TRBD1 matching 7 bases. Germline V gene data show CDR1 as SGHRS and CDR2 as YFSETQ. J was trimmed by 3 bases and V by 0 bases; bases with no gene match: 6. The CDR3 length is 16 residues. DNA of the CDR3: TGCGCCAGCAGCTTGGACGGGACAGAAAACTACAATGAGCAGTTCTTC. Its translation: CASSLDGTENYNEQFF.

The chain uses TRBV10-3 and TRBJ1-2; 7 bases align to TRBD1. This CDR3 has 12 residues. The junction had 4 bases not matched to a gene; V was cut back by 6 bases and J by 6 bases. Germline lookup yields CDR1 ENHRY and CDR2 SYGVKD. DNA of the CDR3: TGTGCCATCAGCGGAGACAGGGATGGCTACACCTTC. It is translated as CAISGDRDGYTF.

Only a few counts were recorded for this clonotype. This chain connects TRBV20-1 to TRBJ1-1; D is unclear. Trimming pared 6 bases from V and 3 bases from J, leaving 17 bases between. The CDR3 is 14 amino acids. Germline V lookup: CDR1 DFQATT, CDR2 SNEGSKA (reference sequence). This CDR3 reads CSANSGRADTEAFF. The CDR3 coding sequence is TGCAGTGCGAATTCCGGACGGGCGGACACTGAAGCTTTCTTT.

DNA for the CDR3: TGTGCCAGCAGTTACCCCGGGCTAGCGGACTACAAAGGGGAGCTGTTTTTT. The encoded protein is CASSYPGLADYKGELFF. This chain uses TRBV6-6 with TRBJ2-2; 7 positions match TRBD2. V shed 2 bases, J shed 8 bases, and the junction held 14 bases outside the gene matches. The CDR3 extends over 17 amino acids. The germline gives CDR1 MNHNY, CDR2 SVGAGI (reference sequence).

There are a few counts of this clonotype. The J gene is TRBJ2-1, the V gene TRBV4-3; the D is unclear. Trimming pared 0 bases from V and 2 bases from J, leaving 11 bases between. Germline CDR1 and CDR2: LGHNA and YSLEER. There are 16 residues in the CDR3. As DNA, the CDR3 is TGCGCCAGCAGCCAAGATTTAGCACACCCCTACAATGAGCAGTTCTTC. Its translation: CASSQDLAHPYNEQFF.

The CDR3 coding sequence is TGTGCCAGCAGTGGGGATTCCTACGAGCAGTACTTC. This translates into CASSGDSYEQYF. This chain uses TRBV2 with TRBJ2-7, with no clear D. With 4 bases removed from V and 1 base from J, the gap between germline ends came to 5 bases. The CDR3 loop spans 12 amino acids. Per the germline V gene, CDR1 is SNHLY and CDR2 is FYNNEI.

In DNA, the CDR3 is TGTGCCAGCAGCTCCGGGACAACGGGGGATACGCAGTATTTT. It specifies CASSSGTTGDTQYF. This chain joins TRBV7-6 and TRBJ2-3, with D tentatively TRBD1 (6 bases). Trimming left V 4 bases short and J 6 bases short, with 14 bases between. Germline V gene data show CDR1 as SGHVS and CDR2 as FNYEAQ. The CDR3 extends over 14 amino acids.

The chain recombines TRBV5-1 with TRBJ2-5; possible D gene TRBD1, 5 bases. The CDR3 has 16 amino acids. Germline V gives CDR1 SGHRS, CDR2 YFSETQ. Trimming shortened V by 5 bases and J by 4 bases, and 21 bases separated the two germline ends. The CDR3 DNA reads TGCGCCAGCAGATGGGGCGGCCCCCCCTCCCTAGAGACCCAGTACTTC. Its protein product is CASRWGGPPSLETQYF.

The table lists this clonotype with a few counts. The chain uses TRBV6-1 and TRBJ1-5, with D possibly matching TRBD1 (5 bases). The ends were cut back, 3 bases at V and 5 bases at J, with 8 bases in the middle. Germline-derived CDR1 and CDR2 are MNHNS and SASEGT. The CDR3 contains 13 residues. The CDR3: CASSDYRYQPQHF. The CDR3 DNA follows: TGTGCCAGCAGTGACTACAGGTATCAGCCCCAGCATTTT.

This chain joins TRBV2 and TRBJ2-1; tentatively, D is TRBD1 (5 bases). The CDR3 spans 14 residues. Germline loops: CDR1 SNHLY, CDR2 FYNNEI. Trimming stripped 2 bases from V and 6 bases from J, with 11 bases between. The DNA for the CDR3 is TGTGCCAGCAGTGAATACTCCCAGGGCAATGAGCAGTTCTTC. Its protein product is CASSEYSQGNEQFF.

The J gene is TRBJ2-3, the V gene TRBV10-3; TRBD2 agrees at 8 bases. The trim removed 6 bases at V and 4 bases at J, leaving 9 bases unmatched. The CDR3 covers 15 residues. Germline assignment: CDR1 ENHRY and CDR2 SYGVKD. CDR3 coding DNA: TGTGCCATCAGCAAAGGGACTAGTTTTGCAGATACGCAGTATTTT. It codes for CAISKGTSFADTQYF.

This sequence joins TRBV5-8 and TRBJ2-3; TRBD1 or TRBD2 may be the D gene (5 bases each). CDR3 length equals 16 residues. V lost 1 base and J 4 bases, leaving 16 bases between the germline ends. The germline gives CDR1 SGHTS, CDR2 YDEGEE. Here the CDR3 reads CASSLTGAPNPDTQYF. As DNA, the CDR3 is TGTGCCAGCAGCTTGACCGGGGCCCCAAACCCAGATACGCAGTATTTT.